This T cell receptor beta chain was retrieved from a study of cytomegalovirus exposure and HLA in healthy donors. Whole-study results and caveats: Specificity for CMV antigens was confirmed in vitro for a few of the CMV-associated chains.

CDR3 length: 16 amino acids. Trimming stripped 5 bases from V and 3 bases from J, with 17 bases between. Germline V gives CDR1 LNHDA, CDR2 SQIVND (reference sequence). The PCR used 60 Vbeta and 13 Jbeta primers. Only in-frame clones appear in the TCRdb table, and some are missing; sequencing was by immunoSEQ multiplex PCR. The repertoire includes roughly 100,000 clones, around four fifths of them detected once, and just over 2.5% sits in the top ten. On this clone itself: Its antigen remains unidentified.

The sample comprised PBMCs. The clonotype was recovered from a man aged 35 to 55 in good health and CMV-seronegative. V usage is TRBV19 and J usage is TRBJ1-5; TRBD1 might be the D (6 bases). The CDR3 DNA sequence: TGTGCCAGTAGTCGGGAGGTCAGGGGAAACAATCAGCCCCAGCATTTT. This gives the protein CASSREVRGNNQPQHF.